The clone carrying this T cell receptor (beta chain) was seen only once. Its antigen is not known. This specimen comes from a study of cytomegalovirus exposure and HLA in healthy donors. This PCR relied on a set of 60 Vbeta primers and 13 Jbeta primers. Profiled with immunoSEQ multiplex PCR; TCRdb holds only in-frame clones, not every one. The sample has more than 85,000 clones; approximately 80% are singletons. V lost 4 bases and J lost 5, with 17 bases in between. The CDR3 contains 16 residues. Germline V gene sequence: CDR1 LGHNA, CDR2 YNFKEQ. Findings of the study overall: Researchers counted some 150 TCR beta chains as cytomegalovirus-associated. Differences between HLA loci emerged in a later analysis of TCR association rates, with DRB1 most and HLA-C fewest.

The chain uses TRBV4-2 and TRBJ2-2; unclear D gene. Sequenced input: PBMCs. The source is a female donor in good health and CMV-seropositive. CDR3 in DNA: TGTGCCAGCAGCCCGTCGCAAGGAGTCGGGACCGGGGAGCTGTTTTTT. As protein: CASSPSQGVGTGELFF.